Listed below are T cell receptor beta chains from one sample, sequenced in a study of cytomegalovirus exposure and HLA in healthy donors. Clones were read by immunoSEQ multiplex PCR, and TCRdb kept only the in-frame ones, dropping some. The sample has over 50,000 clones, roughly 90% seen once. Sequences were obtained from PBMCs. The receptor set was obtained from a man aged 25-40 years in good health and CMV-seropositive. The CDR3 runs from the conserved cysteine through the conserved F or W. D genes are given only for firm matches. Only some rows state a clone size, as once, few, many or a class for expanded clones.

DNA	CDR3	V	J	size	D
TGTGCCAGCAGCTCTATTGGAGGGCCGAGGGAGACCCAGTACTTC	CASSSIGGPRETQYF	TRBV7-9	TRBJ2-5	NA	NA
TGTGCCAGTCAGAGAGGCAGGGGGGATACCGGGGAGCTGTTTTTT	CASQRGRGDTGELFF	TRBV2	TRBJ2-2	NA	NA
TGTGCCAGCAGTGAGGTAGCGGAACCCGATCAGCCCCAGCATTTT	CASSEVAEPDQPQHF	TRBV6-4	TRBJ1-5	NA	NA
TGTGCCAGCAGCTTAGGGACAGGGGGTTTGGAGACCCAGTACTTC	CASSLGTGGLETQYF	TRBV7-6	TRBJ2-5	NA	TRBD1
TGTGCCAGCAGTGGCTCAAGCACTAACTATGGCTACACCTTC	CASSGSSTNYGYTF	TRBV2	TRBJ1-2	NA	NA
TGCGCCAGCAGTGAGTCGACGGCTAGCGGAAACAATGAGCAGTTCTTC	CASSESTASGNNEQFF	TRBV10-1	TRBJ2-1	NA	TRBD2
TGTGCTAGTGGTGTAGGGGTTACTGAAGCTTTCTTT	CASGVGVTEAFF	TRBV12-5	TRBJ1-1	NA	NA
TGTGCCAGCAGTTACTCGATACCGGGAGGGCTATATGAGCAGTTCTTC	CASSYSIPGGLYEQFF	TRBV6-5	TRBJ2-1	NA	TRBD2
TGCGCCAGCAGCTTCGGGACTAGCGGAGATTACACAGATACGCAGTATTTT	CASSFGTSGDYTDTQYF	TRBV5-1	TRBJ2-3	NA	TRBD2
TGCGCCAGCAGCCCCGGGGGGGACTTAAACTATGGCTACACCTTC	CASSPGGDLNYGYTF	TRBV5-1	TRBJ1-2	NA	NA
TGTGCCAGTAGTGTAATACCGGGACTTGGGGGGACGCAGTATTTT	CASSVIPGLGGTQYF	TRBV19	TRBJ2-3	NA	NA
TGTGCCAGCAGCCTCGGGGGGAGGGTTTGGAACACTGAAGCTTTCTTT	CASSLGGRVWNTEAFF	TRBV21-1	TRBJ1-1	NA	NA
TGTGCCAGCAGTCCTCGGCAGGGTGAGGACACTGAAGCTTTCTTT	CASSPRQGEDTEAFF	TRBV28	TRBJ1-1	NA	NA
TGTGCCAGCAGTCCTAGCGGGAGCTCCTACAATGAGCAGTTCTTC	CASSPSGSSYNEQFF	TRBV7-8	TRBJ2-1	NA	TRBD2
TGCGCCAGCAGCCAAGATCTCGGGACTAGCGGTTTGGATCTCACCGGGGAGCTGTTTTTT	CASSQDLGTSGLDLTGELFF	TRBV4-3	TRBJ2-2	NA	TRBD2
TGCGCCAGCAGCTTGAAACAGGGTGCCACTGAAGCTTTCTTT	CASSLKQGATEAFF	TRBV5-1	TRBJ1-1	NA	NA
TGCGCCAGCAGCTTGGAAAAGGGGGCAAATCGCTATCTCCCCTACGAGCAGTACTTC	CASSLEKGANRYLPYEQYF	TRBV5-1	TRBJ2-7	NA	TRBD1
TGTGCCAGCAGCTTAGGGGGGAGGGGGGAGCAGTACTTC	CASSLGGRGEQYF	TRBV7-8	TRBJ2-7	once	NA
TGTGCCAGCAGCTTAGACGGGAGTAGGTACAATGAGCAGTTCTTC	CASSLDGSRYNEQFF	TRBV7-2	TRBJ2-1	NA	NA
TGCGCCAGCAGCTTGGGCGGGACAGGGGTGTACAATGAGCAGTTCTTC	CASSLGGTGVYNEQFF	TRBV5-1	TRBJ2-1	NA	TRBD1
TGTGCCAGCAGTTTAAGATCGGGTATGCTCTATCGAAGGACCGGGGAGCTGTTTTTT	CASSLRSGMLYRRTGELFF	TRBV28	TRBJ2-2	NA	NA
TGTGCCAGCTTTAAACAGAACACTGAAGCTTTCTTT	CASFKQNTEAFF	TRBV6-6	TRBJ1-1	NA	NA
TGTGCCAGCAGCTTATCCGGGACAGGGGGACTCGAGCAGTACTTC	CASSLSGTGGLEQYF	TRBV11-3	TRBJ2-7	NA	TRBD1
TGTGCCAGCAGTTTAGCGGGAGGGGAAGAGACCCAGTACTTC	CASSLAGGEETQYF	TRBV6-1	TRBJ2-5	NA	TRBD2
TGTGCCAGCAGCCCCCAAGCGGGAGCGGGGTACGAGCAGTACTTC	CASSPQAGAGYEQYF	TRBV7-3	TRBJ2-7	NA	TRBD2
TGTGCCAGCAGCTCCTCCCGGGACACTGAAGCTTTCTTT	CASSSSRDTEAFF	TRBV9	TRBJ1-1	NA	NA
TGTGCCAGCAGTTTCGGACAGAGGGGAGCGAACACCGGGGAGCTGTTTTTT	CASSFGQRGANTGELFF	TRBV27	TRBJ2-2	NA	NA
TGCGCCAGCAGCCAAGATTACGCCGTTCAAGCCTATGGCTACACCTTC	CASSQDYAVQAYGYTF	TRBV4-1	TRBJ1-2	NA	NA
TGCGCCAGCAGCCAAGGCCACCGAGGTTACGAGCAGTACTTC	CASSQGHRGYEQYF	TRBV4-1	TRBJ2-7	NA	NA
TGCGCCAGCAAACTCGGACTAGCGGGAGATACGCAGTATTTT	CASKLGLAGDTQYF	TRBV4-3	TRBJ2-3	NA	TRBD2
TGTGCCAGCAGTGTACGGGGACAGGGGGATTCACCCCTCCACTTT	CASSVRGQGDSPLHF	TRBV2	TRBJ1-6	NA	TRBD1
TGTGCCAGCAGCTCCCGTTCTGGGGCCAACGTCCTGACTTTC	CASSSRSGANVLTF	TRBV7-2	TRBJ2-6	NA	NA
TGTGCCAGCAGCTTAGGTAGCGGGAGATGGGAGACCCAGTACTTC	CASSLGSGRWETQYF	TRBV7-9	TRBJ2-5	NA	TRBD2
TGTGCCAGCAGCCCCCAGGGGGGTGAGCAGTTCTTC	CASSPQGGEQFF	TRBV7-2	TRBJ2-1	NA	NA
TGTGCCAGCAGCCAAGACAGGGCTAACTATGGCTACACCTTC	CASSQDRANYGYTF	TRBV4-2	TRBJ1-2	NA	NA
TGTGCCAGCAGCTTAGACAGGGTCGACGAGCAGTACTTC	CASSLDRVDEQYF	TRBV7-8	TRBJ2-7	NA	NA
TGTGCCAGCACCCCCCGGGGGGCGGAAGCTTTCTTT	CASTPRGAEAFF	TRBV6-1	TRBJ1-1	NA	NA
TGTGCCAGCAGCACGGACTTTATGGGGGAGACCCAGTACTTC	CASSTDFMGETQYF	TRBV7-2	TRBJ2-5	once	NA
TGTGCCAGCAGACTTCCGGGAGGGGTAGGCTATGGCTACACCTTC	CASRLPGGVGYGYTF	TRBV28	TRBJ1-2	NA	NA
TGTGCCACCCCCGGGGACAGGCCAGGAGAGACCCAGTACTTC	CATPGDRPGETQYF	TRBV19	TRBJ2-5	NA	TRBD1